What follows describes a single TCR beta chain. Its antigen remains unknown. Expressed TCRB transcripts were sequenced after all isolated RNA was converted to cDNA. An average approximately 3.5 million reads came from naive, central memory and regulatory T cell samples. Clones were read by immunoSEQ multiplex PCR, and TCRdb kept only the in-frame ones, dropping some. The sample contains fewer than 900,000 clones, roughly 15% of which appear only once. This sample was included in a study of beta chain features in type 1 diabetes. General study points: Overrepresentation of cells with high TCR expression could result from cDNA sequencing. For patients, the naive, central memory and Treg TCRB repertoires appeared more alike than for healthy donors. TCRB CDR3s from Type 1 diabetes patients were moderately but significantly shorter in all four CD4+ subsets.

CDR3 size: 17 residues. Germline V lookup: CDR1 SGHTA, CDR2 FQGNSA. J lost 2 bases, V lost 5 bases, and 5 bases had no gene match. Sequenced: naive CD4+ T cells from blood. The sequence was collected from a woman younger than 30 in good health. J is TRBJ2-6 and V is TRBV7-2; 11 bases align to TRBD2. Written as DNA, the CDR3 is TGTGCCAGCAGCCCTGCTAGCGGGAGGACTGGGGCCAACGTCCTGACTTTC. Encoded protein: CASSPASGRTGANVLTF.